This T cell receptor (beta chain) appears in the sequencing data of a study of Graves' ophthalmopathy and Graves' hyperthyroidism. Study observations and caveats: Using 13 signatures, a model distinguished ophthalmopathy from stable hyperthyroidism, reaching around 90% sensitivity and over 65% specificity. Forecasting of ophthalmopathy progression by the model achieved around 71% sensitivity and around 77% specificity.

Exclusion criteria comprised other autoimmune diseases, uncontrolled infections, pregnancy or lactation in patients. Thyroid ultrasound, orbital computed tomography, TRAb, serum thyroxine and clinical symptoms formed the basis of diagnosis. RNA transcripts served as template for amplifying TCR beta CDR3 sequences. An opening RT-PCR round employed HTBI primers and preceded a second-round multiplex PCR. TCRdb ran MiXCR on the multiplex PCR reads and lists one entry per CDR3 protein. The top ten clones hold approximately 12% of a sample with over a million distinct CDR3 sequences, 35% to 40% of them seen once. Deletions cut 4 bases from V and 5 bases from J, with 17 bases between. The CDR3 runs 15 residues. Points on this clonotype: Its antigen is not identified.

The clonotype originates from an adult man with Graves' hyperthyroidism. The rearrangement joins TRBV12-3 or TRBV12-4 to TRBJ1-1; D possibly corresponds to TRBD1 (6 bases). The sample comprised peripheral blood or thyroid tissue (not recorded which). CDR3 bases: TGTGCCAGCAGTTACTCGACGGGGGCGATTACTGAAGCTTTCTTT. Amino acid sequence: CASSYSTGAITEAFF.